The source of this T cell receptor beta chain is a study of T cell responses to AZD1222 COVID-19 vaccine. Broader study findings: Donors were mostly white British, more females; clonal diversity possibly underestimated. Regions left unmutated in variants are reportedly the target of nearly half of spike-specific TCRs. Sampled repertoires all dated from after the peak T cell response.

TCRdb keeps only in-frame clones here, not all; method: immunoSEQ multiplex PCR. This sample has 150,000 to 200,000 clones, with approximately 91% found just once. Deletions cut 6 bases from V and 1 base from J, with 13 bases between. CDR1 is SEHNR, CDR2 FQNEAQ, per germline (reference sequence). The CDR3 is 15 amino acids. Of note for this clone: Its antigen is unidentified.

Sequencing used peripheral blood, obtained on day 0 of AZD1222 vaccination. This clonotype was sampled from an adult in good health. This chain uses TRBV7-9 with TRBJ1-5, with a weak D call TRBD1 (5 bases). The DNA for the CDR3 is TGTGCCAGCAGTCCCGGGGGGGTGAGCAATCAGCCCCAGCATTTT. It specifies CASSPGGVSNQPQHF. The full variable domain, with the rest looked up from reference TRBV7-9 and TRBJ1-5, is DTGVSQNPRHKITKRGQNVTFRCDPISEHNRLYWYRQTLGQGPEFLTYFQNEAQLEKSRLLSDRFSAERPKGSFSTLEIQRTEQGDSAMYLCASSPGGVSNQPQHFGDGTRLSIL.